This T cell receptor (beta chain) was captured in a study of blood T cell repertoires in COVID-19. Produced via immunoSEQ multiplex PCR; TCRdb's table is partial and in-frame only. The repertoire has approximately 360,000 clones, 75% to 90% of them found once; the top ten carry 5% to 6%. Donors of Cohort 3 who recovered were those that had two negative PCRs, clearance, or symptom resolution. The V end lost 7 bases, the J end lost 3 bases, and 19 bases lay between the germline ends. Per germline, CDR1 LGHNT and CDR2 FRNRAP. This CDR3 is 17 amino acids long. The chain links TRBV12-5 to TRBJ2-6; tentative D call: TRBD2 (6 bases). The receptor's source is a woman aged 45 to 65 who had recovered from COVID-19. Sequencing was carried out using PBMCs or T cells enriched from blood (not recorded which). CDR3 in amino acids: CASAGGGELVGANVLTF. Here the CDR3 DNA reads TGTGCTAGTGCCGGAGGAGGGGAGCTTGTTGGGGCCAACGTCCTGACTTTC.